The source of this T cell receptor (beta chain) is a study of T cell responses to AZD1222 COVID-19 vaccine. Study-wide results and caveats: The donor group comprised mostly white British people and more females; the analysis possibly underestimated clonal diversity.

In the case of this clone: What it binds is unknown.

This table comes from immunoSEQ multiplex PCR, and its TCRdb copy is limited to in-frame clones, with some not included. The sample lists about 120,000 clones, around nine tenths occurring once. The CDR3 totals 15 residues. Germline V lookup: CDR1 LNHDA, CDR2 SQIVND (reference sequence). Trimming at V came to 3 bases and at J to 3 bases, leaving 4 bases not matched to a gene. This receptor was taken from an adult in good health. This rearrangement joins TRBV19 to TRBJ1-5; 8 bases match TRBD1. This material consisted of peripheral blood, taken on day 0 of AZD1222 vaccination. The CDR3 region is CASSMLQGANQPQHF. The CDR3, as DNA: TGTGCCAGTAGTATGTTGCAGGGGGCCAATCAGCCCCAGCATTTT.